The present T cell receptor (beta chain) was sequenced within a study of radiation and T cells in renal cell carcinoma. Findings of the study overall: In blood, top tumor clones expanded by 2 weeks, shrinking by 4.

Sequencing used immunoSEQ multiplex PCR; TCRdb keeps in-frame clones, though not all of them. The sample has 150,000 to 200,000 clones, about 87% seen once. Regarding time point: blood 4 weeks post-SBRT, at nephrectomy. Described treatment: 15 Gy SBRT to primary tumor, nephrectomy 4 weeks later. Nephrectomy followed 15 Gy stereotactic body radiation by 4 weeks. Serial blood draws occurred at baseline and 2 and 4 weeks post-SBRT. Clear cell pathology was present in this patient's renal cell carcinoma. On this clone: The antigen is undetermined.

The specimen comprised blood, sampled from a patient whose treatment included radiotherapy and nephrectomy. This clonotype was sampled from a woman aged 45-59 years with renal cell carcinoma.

The CDR3 is CASSPWTGGGYTF. The CDR3, as DNA: TGCGCCAGCAGTCCCTGGACTGGGGGAGGCTACACCTTC. The chain employs TRBV5-1 and TRBJ1-2, with D possibly being TRBD1 (5 bases). The CDR3 is 13 amino acids. Germline V gene data show CDR1 as SGHRS and CDR2 as YFSETQ. Trimming left V 5 bases short and J 8 bases short, with 16 bases between. The whole variable domain, filled in from reference TRBV5-1 and TRBJ1-2, reads KAGVTQTPRYLIKTRGQQVTLSCSPISGHRSVSWYQQTPGQGLQFLFEYFSETQRNKGNFPGRFSGRQFSNSRSEMNVSTLELGDSALYLCASSPWTGGGYTFGSGTRLTVV.